A selection of T cell receptor beta chains follows, all from one sample in a study of blood T cell repertoires in COVID-19. Profiled with immunoSEQ multiplex PCR; TCRdb holds only in-frame clones, not every one. The table lists nearly 80,000 clones, roughly 80% of them singletons. Sequencing was carried out using peripheral blood. These receptors all stem from a woman in her 70s with acute or convalescent COVID-19. The conserved cysteine and the conserved F or W are not part of the CDR3 here. Where a row states a size, it is once, few, many or the class of an expanded clone; other rows omit it.

v_call,clone_size,cdr3_aa
TRBV11-3,-,ASSLSPGHGNTIY
TRBV19,-,ASKMTGGGRTGELF
TRBV7-8,-,ASKLREGTDTQY
TRBV3-1/TRBV3-2,once,ASSVQGGQETQY
TRBV19,-,ASSISGRGYSNQPQH
TRBV19,-,ASSNTGTDTQY
TRBV12-3/TRBV12-4,-,ASSLWEGNEQF
TRBV7-9,once,ASSLWTGARGTEAF
TRBV7-2,once,ASSVYLAGATGELF
TRBV7-2,once,ASSRLLAGGPAPYNEQF
TRBV2,once,ASSGPRGTQY
TRBV2,-,ASREGQNTGELF
TRBV30,few,AWSTGTGAGELF
TRBV7-8,-,ASSLFGEQETQY
TRBV25-1,-,ASSGSPTGATLETQY
TRBV12-3/TRBV12-4,-,ASRYGPGTEAF
TRBV27,-,ASWTSGKGNTGELF
TRBV19,-,ASSIAGGVGNTIY
TRBV6-5,once,ASSSRMTSTDTQY
TRBV11-2,few,ASSITGNEQF
TRBV7-6,-,ASSLRGTGTGERNNEKLF
TRBV7-3,-,ASSLRGGANTEAF
TRBV18,-,ASSPGLASYNEQF
TRBV7-9,-,ASTGGGVSGRAGAAETQY
TRBV23-1,-,ASSRSGTGEVRGGNTEAF
TRBV12-3/TRBV12-4,-,ASSRRENEQF
TRBV7-3,once,ASSITSTYNEQF
TRBV27,-,ASSSSGTGVREQY
TRBV5-3,-,ARSFLAAFNEQF
TRBV18,once,ASSPALAGVLAGELF
TRBV29-1,-,SVEGSQNTEAF
TRBV12-3/TRBV12-4,-,ASSHMRDSPLH
TRBV19,few,ASSTTDRGVGQPQH
TRBV11-3,few,ASSLGSGVNNEQF
TRBV15,-,ATSRDHRGNQPQH
TRBV15,-,ATSRERGRGAIEKLF
TRBV5-1,-,ASSLRTEPAYEQY
TRBV5-6,-,ASSPQFSGRARGDTQY
TRBV4-1,-,ASSLSGGPSGNTIY